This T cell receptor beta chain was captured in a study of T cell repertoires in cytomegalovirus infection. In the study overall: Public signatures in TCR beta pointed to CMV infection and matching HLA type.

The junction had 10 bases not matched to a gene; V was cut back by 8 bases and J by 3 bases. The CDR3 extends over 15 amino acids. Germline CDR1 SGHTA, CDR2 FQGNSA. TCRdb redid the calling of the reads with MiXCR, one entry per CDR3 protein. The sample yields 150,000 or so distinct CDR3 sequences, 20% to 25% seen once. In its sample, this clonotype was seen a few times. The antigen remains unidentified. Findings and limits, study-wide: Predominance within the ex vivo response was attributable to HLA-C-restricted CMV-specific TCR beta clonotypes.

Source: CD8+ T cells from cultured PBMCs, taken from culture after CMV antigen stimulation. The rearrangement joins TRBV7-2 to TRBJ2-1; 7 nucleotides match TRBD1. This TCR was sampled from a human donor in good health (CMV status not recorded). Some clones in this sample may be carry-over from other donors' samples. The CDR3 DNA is TGTGCCAGCCTCCGGAAGGGGGCGGTCTACAATGAGCAGTTCTTC. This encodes CASLRKGAVYNEQFF.